The rows below give T cell receptor beta chains drawn from one sample of a study of beta chain features in type 1 diabetes. Assay: immunoSEQ multiplex PCR; the TCRdb copy retains only in-frame clones and omits some. The table includes roughly 300,000 clones, 12% to 15% detected once. Sequencing was performed on central memory CD4+ T cells from blood. These receptors came from a man aged 25 to 40 in good health. Each CDR3 is given with its conserved first and last residue. D genes are given only for firm matches. A clone size is listed for some rows: how often the clone was seen (once, few, many), or a class if it is expanded.

size: .; V: TRBV6-5; D: .; J: TRBJ2-6; DNA: TGTGCGGTTAGGGAAACTGGGGCCAACGTCCTGACTTTC; CDR3: CAVRETGANVLTF
size: few; V: TRBV10-3; D: TRBD1; J: TRBJ1-5; DNA: TGTGCCACCAAGACAGGGAATAGCAATCAGCCCCAGCATTTT; CDR3: CATKTGNSNQPQHF
size: .; V: TRBV5-1; D: TRBD2; J: TRBJ2-5; DNA: TGCGCCAGCAGCCCCGGGACTAGCGCGAACCAAGAGACCCAGTACTTC; CDR3: CASSPGTSANQETQYF
size: few; V: TRBV9; D: TRBD2; J: TRBJ2-3; DNA: TGTGCCAGCAGCGTAGCGGGAGGGCCTGTAGATACGCAGTATTTT; CDR3: CASSVAGGPVDTQYF
size: few; V: TRBV5-4; D: .; J: TRBJ1-2; DNA: TGTGCCAGCAGCTTACGCAGGGGACTGACCCCCTATGGCTACACCTTC; CDR3: CASSLRRGLTPYGYTF
size: few; V: TRBV7-2; D: .; J: TRBJ1-2; DNA: TGTGCCAGCAGTCGCGACGGAAACTTTTATGGCTACACCTTC; CDR3: CASSRDGNFYGYTF
size: .; V: TRBV21-1; D: .; J: TRBJ1-5; DNA: TGTGCCAGCAGCAAAGAAGGACAGGGTGGATGTCGGAATCAGCCCCAGCATTTT; CDR3: CASSKEGQGGCRNQPQHF
size: few; V: TRBV18; D: .; J: TRBJ2-2; DNA: TGTGCCAGCTCACCCCTGCTTGGGGGTACGAACACCGGGGAGCTGTTTTTT; CDR3: CASSPLLGGTNTGELFF
size: .; V: TRBV7-2; D: .; J: TRBJ2-3; DNA: TGTGCCAGCAGCTTTTCACAGAACACAGATACGCAGTATTTT; CDR3: CASSFSQNTDTQYF
size: few; V: TRBV5-4; D: .; J: TRBJ2-5; DNA: TGTGCCAGCAGCGGAACGGGACAAGAAGAGACCCAGTACTTC; CDR3: CASSGTGQEETQYF
size: few; V: TRBV6-5; D: TRBD2; J: TRBJ2-5; DNA: TGTGCCAGCGGGGGGGGGTTGTACCAAGAGACCCAGTACTTC; CDR3: CASGGGLYQETQYF
size: few; V: TRBV9; D: .; J: TRBJ1-1; DNA: TGTGCCAGCAGCCTTTCTAGTGGCACTGAAGCTTTCTTT; CDR3: CASSLSSGTEAFF
size: .; V: TRBV5-8; D: .; J: TRBJ1-2; DNA: TGTGCCAGCAGCTCGCCAAAGAAGGACCTCTATGGCTACACCTTC; CDR3: CASSSPKKDLYGYTF
size: .; V: TRBV19; D: .; J: TRBJ1-5; DNA: TGTGCCAGTAGTATATATAGGATTGGCAATCAGCCCCAGCATTTT; CDR3: CASSIYRIGNQPQHF
size: .; V: TRBV9; D: .; J: TRBJ2-6; DNA: TGTGCCAGCAGCGTAGAGAGCTCTGGGGCCAACGTCCTGACTTTC; CDR3: CASSVESSGANVLTF
size: few; V: TRBV6-5; D: TRBD2; J: TRBJ2-7; DNA: TGTGCCAGCAGTCCACTAGCGGGGGCCTACGAGCAGTACTTC; CDR3: CASSPLAGAYEQYF
size: few; V: TRBV5-6; D: .; J: TRBJ1-5; DNA: TGTGCCAGCAGCTTGTTCAGAGCTAACGGGGGCAATCAGCCCCAGCATTTT; CDR3: CASSLFRANGGNQPQHF
size: few; V: TRBV4-3; D: TRBD2; J: TRBJ2-3; DNA: TGCGCCAGCAGCCACCTGAGCGGGAGCGGCACAGATACGCAGTATTTT; CDR3: CASSHLSGSGTDTQYF
size: few; V: TRBV11-2; D: .; J: TRBJ1-1; DNA: TGTGCCAGCAGCTTAGATCGGGCAGGGAACACTGAAGCTTTCTTT; CDR3: CASSLDRAGNTEAFF
size: .; V: TRBV30; D: .; J: TRBJ1-2; DNA: TGTGCCTGGAGTAGACAGCGGGACGGGGGCTACACCTTC; CDR3: CAWSRQRDGGYTF
size: .; V: TRBV18; D: .; J: TRBJ2-2; DNA: TGTGCCAGCTCACCGAGGACAGCAACGAACACCGGGGAGCTGTTTTTT; CDR3: CASSPRTATNTGELFF
size: .; V: TRBV6-1; D: TRBD1; J: TRBJ1-4; DNA: TGTGCCAGCAGAGATACAGGGGCAACTAATGAAAAACTGTTTTTT; CDR3: CASRDTGATNEKLFF
size: few; V: TRBV4-3; D: TRBD1; J: TRBJ1-2; DNA: TGCGCCAGCAGCCAACGGACAGGCGGCGGCTACACCTTC; CDR3: CASSQRTGGGYTF
size: .; V: TRBV9; D: TRBD1; J: TRBJ2-5; DNA: TGTGCCAGCAGCTTAGGACAGGGGTACCAAGAGACCCAGTACTTC; CDR3: CASSLGQGYQETQYF
size: few; V: TRBV18; D: .; J: TRBJ1-5; DNA: TGTGCCAGCTCACCAGGTGGTGGTCAGCCCCAGCATTTT; CDR3: CASSPGGGQPQHF
size: few; V: TRBV15; D: .; J: TRBJ2-3; DNA: TGTGCCACCAGCTTCCCGACCGGGCGGGGGCCCACAGATACGCAGTATTTT; CDR3: CATSFPTGRGPTDTQYF
size: .; V: TRBV7-9; D: .; J: TRBJ1-6; DNA: TGTGCCAGCAGCTTTATGGGGGAATCACCCCTCCACTTT; CDR3: CASSFMGESPLHF
size: .; V: TRBV14; D: TRBD2; J: TRBJ2-3; DNA: TGTGCCAGCAGCCAACGGACTAGCGGCACAGATACGCAGTATTTT; CDR3: CASSQRTSGTDTQYF
size: few; V: TRBV5-4; D: .; J: TRBJ2-7; DNA: TGTGCCAGCAGCTTGACTAGTGGGGAGCAGTACTTC; CDR3: CASSLTSGEQYF
size: few; V: TRBV5-4; D: TRBD1; J: TRBJ1-2; DNA: TGTGCCAGCAGGGTAACAGGGGGCGATGGCTACACCTTC; CDR3: CASRVTGGDGYTF
size: few; V: TRBV2; D: TRBD2; J: TRBJ2-1; DNA: TGTGCCAGCACCAGAGGGACTAGCGGTTACAATGAGCAGTTCTTC; CDR3: CASTRGTSGYNEQFF
size: .; V: TRBV6-1; D: .; J: TRBJ1-5; DNA: TGTGCCAGCAGGACTTTAGGTGGTCAGCCCCAGCATTTT; CDR3: CASRTLGGQPQHF
size: .; V: TRBV6-1; D: TRBD1; J: TRBJ1-1; DNA: TGTGCCAGCAGTGTCGACAGGGCCAGTGAAGCTTTCTTT; CDR3: CASSVDRASEAFF
size: few; V: TRBV7-2; D: .; J: TRBJ2-2; DNA: TGTGCCTGCGGGCTAGACGTCGGGGAGCTGTTTTTT; CDR3: CACGLDVGELFF
size: .; V: TRBV5-1; D: .; J: TRBJ2-2; DNA: TGCGCCAGCGAGAGCGTCACCGGGGAGCTGTTTTTT; CDR3: CASESVTGELFF
size: few; V: TRBV7-2; D: .; J: TRBJ2-7; DNA: TGTGCCAGCAGCCCTGCGGCGACCTACGAGCAGTACTTC; CDR3: CASSPAATYEQYF
size: few; V: TRBV4-3; D: TRBD1; J: TRBJ1-5; DNA: TGCGCCAGCAGCCAAGGGACAGGGCTAAATCAGCCCCAGCATTTT; CDR3: CASSQGTGLNQPQHF
size: .; V: TRBV5-1; D: .; J: TRBJ2-2; DNA: TGCGCCAGCAGGGCAGTAGCGGAAAACACCGGGGAGCTGTTTTTT; CDR3: CASRAVAENTGELFF
size: .; V: TRBV11-2; D: .; J: TRBJ1-1; DNA: TGTGCCAGCAGCTCAGTAAGGGTCTCGAACACTGAAGCTTTCTTT; CDR3: CASSSVRVSNTEAFF
size: few; V: TRBV6-5; D: .; J: TRBJ1-4; DNA: TGTGCCAGCAGTTACGGGAGAAGGGAAAAACTGTTTTTT; CDR3: CASSYGRREKLFF
size: .; V: TRBV4-1; D: .; J: TRBJ1-5; DNA: TGCGCCAGCAGCCAATCATTCTCGGGGGACCAGCCCCAGCATTTT; CDR3: CASSQSFSGDQPQHF
size: .; V: TRBV2; D: .; J: TRBJ2-1; DNA: TGTGCCAGCAGTGGAGACAGGAATGAGCAGTTCTTC; CDR3: CASSGDRNEQFF
size: .; V: TRBV29-1; D: .; J: TRBJ2-5; DNA: TGCAGCGCAACATACCCGAAGACCCAGTACTTC; CDR3: CSATYPKTQYF
size: .; V: TRBV6-5; D: TRBD1; J: TRBJ1-2; DNA: TGTGCCAGCAGTTACTCCGACAGGGGCGACTATGGCTACACCTTC; CDR3: CASSYSDRGDYGYTF
size: .; V: TRBV6-1; D: .; J: TRBJ2-5; DNA: TGTGCCAGCACTTGGAGCCTCCAAGAGACCCAGTACTTC; CDR3: CASTWSLQETQYF